Listed here are 14 T cell receptor beta chains from one sample, sequenced in a study of blood T cell repertoires in COVID-19 (TCRdb year 2020). The protocol used for the library was the immunoSEQ multiplex PCR assay. Drawn from immuneACCESS, this table holds only the in-frame rearrangements with V and J called that TCRdb kept. Clones are partly lost; checked studies trace under half to an unresolved V gene and leave the rest unexplained. This sample gives roughly 500,000 clones in total; less than 90% of them show up just once. Of the sample, more than 7.5% is held by the ten largest clones. The source material was PBMCs or T cells enriched from blood (not recorded which). Receptors originate from a woman aged 55-70 years who had recovered from COVID-19.

As for this clone: Additional DNA sequences in this sample encode the identical CDR3. The chain has TRBV24-1 and TRBJ1-5, with TRBD1 matching over 8 bases. With V trimmed by 4 bases and J by 2 bases, 3 bases remained unmatched. This CDR3 is built from 15 residues. CDR1 is KGHDR and CDR2 is SFDVKD in the germline V gene. This chain's CDR3 is CATSDGQGGNQPQHF. CDR3 bases: TGTGCCACCAGTGACGGACAGGGTGGCAATCAGCCCCAGCATTTT.

The chain has TRBV6-5 and TRBJ1-2, with a tentative D call TRBD1 (5 bases). This CDR3 region has 13 residues. Germline V gene lookup returns CDR1 MNHEY and CDR2 SVGAGI. Trimming took 7 bases from V and 1 from J, leaving 10 bases between them. CDR3 in amino acids: CASTRQFNYGYTF. The CDR3 bases are TGTGCCAGCACCCGACAGTTTAACTATGGCTACACCTTC.

This clone was recorded once. This rearrangement joins TRBV30 to TRBJ2-3, with no clear D. This CDR3 has 16 residues. V lost 0 bases, J lost 0 bases, and 13 bases lay in between. The germline gives CDR1 GTSNPN, CDR2 SVGIG (reference sequence). CDR3 nucleotides: TGTGCCTGGAGTGTACGTAATAGCCCTAGCACAGATACGCAGTATTTT. As protein: CAWSVRNSPSTDTQYF.

The chain couples TRBV6-5 to TRBJ2-5, with 9 bases that match TRBD1. The CDR3 sequence is 13 residues long. V trimming: 6 bases; J trimming: 5 bases; junction bases outside the gene matches: 4. Germline values: CDR1 MNHEY, CDR2 SVGAGI. This chain's CDR3 is CASRQGAGETQYF. DNA of the CDR3: TGTGCCAGCAGACAGGGGGCGGGGGAGACCCAGTACTTC.

This chain connects TRBV28 to TRBJ2-7, with TRBD1 matching over 7 bases. V shed 4 bases, J shed 2 bases, and the junction held 8 bases outside the gene matches. The germline V gene encodes CDR1 MDHEN and CDR2 SYDVKM. The CDR3 runs to 15 residues. The CDR3 coding sequence is TGTGCCAGCAGTTCACCGAGACAGGGCCCCTACGAGCAGTACGTC. It yields the protein CASSSPRQGPYEQYV.

This clone was counted once. This chain links TRBV9 with TRBJ2-6, with a possible D match to TRBD2 (5 bases). The CDR3 contains 16 residues. V lost 0 bases and J lost 0, with 7 bases in between. Germline-derived CDR1 and CDR2 are SGDLS and YYNGEE. CDR3 amino acids: CASSVVGGSGANVLTF. The CDR3 DNA follows: TGTGCCAGCAGCGTAGTAGGAGGCTCTGGGGCCAACGTCCTGACTTTC.

This chain links TRBV18 with TRBJ1-1; 7 bases are shared with TRBD1. The CDR3 is 12 amino acids. The germline CDR1 and CDR2 sequences are KGHSH and LQKENI. With V trimmed by 3 bases and J by 8 bases, 3 bases remained unmatched. The CDR3 coding sequence is TGTGCCAGCTCACCTACGACAGGGGAAGCTTTCTTT. Its translation is CASSPTTGEAFF.

The sample holds a few counts of this clone. This chain uses TRBV5-1 with TRBJ1-5, with D possibly TRBD1 on 6 matching bases. The V end lost 2 bases, the J end lost 3 bases, and 12 bases lay between the germline ends. This CDR3 spans 15 amino acids. Per the germline V gene, CDR1 is SGHRS and CDR2 is YFSETQ. The CDR3 region has the DNA TGCGCCAGCAGCTTAACAGGGAACCTCAATCAGCCCCAGCATTTT. Amino acids: CASSLTGNLNQPQHF.

This clone was observed a few times. Other DNA sequences within the sample encode an identical CDR3. The chain links TRBV30 to TRBJ1-5; tentative D call: TRBD1 (5 bases). V lost 1 base, J lost 7 bases, and 14 bases lay in between. Per germline, CDR1 GTSNPN and CDR2 SVGIG (reference sequence). The CDR3 is 14 amino acids. The CDR3 here is CAWSAQGGNQPQHF. The DNA of the CDR3 is TGTGCCTGGAGTGCCCAGGGAGGGAACCAGCCCCAGCATTTT. The variable domain in full, with the rest retrieved from reference TRBV30 and TRBJ1-5, is SQTIHQWPATLVQPVGSPLSLECTVEGTSNPNLYWYRQAAGRGLQLLFYSVGIGQISSEVPQNLSASRPQDRQFILSSKKLLLSDSGFYLCAWSAQGGNQPQHFGDGTRLSIL.

The V and J genes are TRBV5-1 and TRBJ1-3; D is uncertain. Between the trimmed V and J ends, which lost 4 bases and 0 bases, there was a span of 8 bases. The CDR3 has 14 amino acids. Germline-derived CDR1 and CDR2 are SGHRS and YFSETQ. CDR3 sequence (DNA): TGCGCCAGCAGCCCCGGGTTCTCTGGAAACACCATATATTTT. It translates to CASSPGFSGNTIYF.

With regard to this clone: This sample includes further DNA sequences coding for the same CDR3. This chain connects TRBV30 to TRBJ1-1, with D uncertain. There are 12 residues in the CDR3. V was shortened by 0 bases and J by 8 bases, with 10 bases between the two germline ends. CDR1 and CDR2 (germline): GTSNPN, SVGIG (reference sequence). CDR3 nucleotides: TGTGCCTGGAGTGTCTCCGGGATCGAAGCTTTCTTT. Protein sequence: CAWSVSGIEAFF. The whole variable domain, remainder taken from reference TRBV30 and TRBJ1-1, is SQTIHQWPATLVQPVGSPLSLECTVEGTSNPNLYWYRQAAGRGLQLLFYSVGIGQISSEVPQNLSASRPQDRQFILSSKKLLLSDSGFYLCAWSVSGIEAFFGQGTRLTVV.

The chain carries TRBV9 and TRBJ2-7; 7 bases are shared with TRBD1. Germline values: CDR1 SGDLS, CDR2 YYNGEE. The CDR3 has 14 residues. The ends lost 0 bases at V and 2 bases at J; junction bases unmatched: 2. In DNA, the CDR3 is TGTGCCAGCAGCGTAGCTGGGACAGCCTACGAGCAGTACTTC. It translates to CASSVAGTAYEQYF.

The sample holds one count of this clone. The chain uses TRBV3-1 (or the pseudogene TRBV3-2) and TRBJ2-7; TRBD1 aligns across 8 bases. Germline loops: CDR1 LGHDT, CDR2 YNNKEL (reference sequence). The CDR3 contains 15 residues. The V and J ends lost 1 base and 4 bases, in that order; junction bases with no gene match: 6. CDR3 amino acids: CASSQASGQGYEQYF. In DNA form, the CDR3 reads TGTGCCAGCAGCCAAGCGTCTGGACAGGGTTACGAGCAGTACTTC.

The table lists this clone with a few counts. The chain carries TRBV6-2 or TRBV6-3 and TRBJ1-1, with 10 bases lining up with TRBD1. Trimming cost V 5 bases and J 3 bases; bases outside gene matches: 12. Germline V gene lookup returns CDR1 MNHEY and CDR2 SVGEGT. This CDR3 has 17 residues. The DNA of the CDR3 is TGTGCCAGCAGTGACAACCGGGACAGGGGCAGGGACACTGAAGCTTTCTTT. It is translated as CASSDNRDRGRDTEAFF.